What follows are 30 T cell receptor beta chains derived from one specimen sequenced in a study of blood T cells in healthy people across ages. The authors ran a second PCR of 7 to 11 cycles using a sample-barcoded 5' primer and a J-beta primer mix. TCRdb ran MiXCR on the 5' RACE reads and lists one entry per CDR3 protein. Altogether 950,000 to 1,200,000 distinct CDR3 sequences are present, 35% to 45% being singletons, with the ten largest covering around 13%. Sample: blood. These receptors were obtained from a man in his late teens or twenties in good health.

CDR3 loop: CASTGEPSYNEQYF. The CDR3 coding sequence is TGCGCCAGTACGGGGGAACCCTCCTACAATGAGCAGTACTTC. The V and J genes are TRBV5-1 and TRBJ2-1; a weak D match, TRBD2 (6 bases). The last part of the DNA fits TRBJ2-7 better; the J call may be wrong. The CDR3 has 14 amino acids. The V gene's germline CDR1 is SGHRS and CDR2 YFSETQ.

V usage is TRBV7-2 and J usage is TRBJ2-3; D ambiguous. The CDR3 spans 18 residues. The V and J ends lost 5 bases and 2 bases respectively, with 23 bases between them. Per the germline V gene, CDR1 is SGHTA and CDR2 is FQGNSA. The CDR3 sequence: CASSAPAYGSPFTDTQYF. As DNA, the CDR3 is TGTGCCAGCAGCGCCCCCGCATATGGCAGTCCGTTCACAGATACGCAGTATTTT.

The gene calls are TRBV18 and TRBJ1-2, with D perhaps matching TRBD1 (6 bases). Germline V gives CDR1 KGHSH, CDR2 LQKENI. V was trimmed by 0 bases and J by 2 bases, leaving 10 bases between them. This CDR3 comprises 15 residues. The CDR3 nucleotides read TGTGCCAGCTCACCACCGCACAGGGACAACTATGGCTACACCTTC. Amino acid sequence: CASSPPHRDNYGYTF. Combining the CDR3 with reference TRBV18 and TRBJ1-2 gives the whole variable domain NAGVMQNPRHLVRRRGQEARLRCSPMKGHSHVYWYRQLPEEGLKFMVYLQKENIIDESGMPKERFSAEFPKEGPSILRIQQVVRGDSAAYFCASSPPHRDNYGYTFGSGTRLTVV.

This clonotype was counted between two and nine times. V usage is TRBV7-2 and J usage is TRBJ2-3; D is ambiguous. Germline lookup yields CDR1 SGHTA and CDR2 FQGNSA. The V end was cut by 2 bases, the J end by 8 bases, with 5 bases between. CDR3 size: 11 residues. The CDR3 DNA reads as TGTGCCAGCAGCTTAATGGCTACGCAGTATTTT. Its translation: CASSLMATQYF.

This clonotype came up a few times. This chain joins TRBV27 and TRBJ2-3; no reliable D call. CDR3 length: 15 residues. Trimming took off 3 bases at V and 6 bases at J, with 16 bases between the two ends. The V gene's germline CDR1 is MNHEY and CDR2 SMNVEV (reference sequence). The CDR3 DNA is TGTGCCAGCAGTTTTCCCGCGGACGGGCGCGATACGCAGTATTTT. Protein: CASSFPADGRDTQYF.

This clonotype was found once. The V and J genes are TRBV4-1 and TRBJ1-2; D not certain. V was cut by 0 bases and J by 4 bases, with 9 bases left in between. The germline V gene encodes CDR1 MGHRA and CDR2 YSYEKL. The CDR3 is 14 residues long. This CDR3 reads CASSQEASPYGYTF. CDR3 nucleotide sequence: TGCGCCAGCAGCCAAGAAGCCAGCCCCTATGGCTACACCTTC.

There are a few counts of this clonotype. This chain's CDR3 is CSASRGQGNTEAFF. The CDR3 bases are TGCAGTGCTAGCCGAGGACAGGGGAACACTGAAGCTTTCTTT. The chain combines TRBV20-1 with TRBJ1-1, with TRBD1 matching over 8 bases. This CDR3 region has 14 residues. The germline V gene has CDR1 DFQATT and CDR2 SNEGSKA (reference sequence). Losses at the gene ends were 3 bases for V and 1 base for J; bases not matched to a gene: 4.

This clonotype showed up just a few times. The rearrangement uses TRBV4-3 and TRBJ1-2; no firm D call. The CDR3 has 19 residues. Germline assignment: CDR1 LGHNA and CDR2 YSLEER. Trimming removed 0 bases from V and 1 base from J, with 21 bases in between. This chain's CDR3 is CASSQELRVAGSYNYGYTF. The CDR3 DNA is TGCGCCAGCAGCCAAGAATTACGTGTAGCGGGGAGTTATAACTATGGCTACACCTTC.

This chain joins TRBV6-6 and TRBJ2-2, with D tentatively TRBD1 (6 bases). This CDR3 has 16 amino acids. V lost 5 bases, J lost 6 bases, and 19 bases lay in between. CDR1 is MNHNY, CDR2 SVGAGI, per germline (reference sequence). Here the CDR3 reads CASSRTVRDYPGELFF. The CDR3 DNA sequence: TGTGCCAGCAGTCGGACAGTCCGAGATTATCCCGGGGAGCTGTTTTTT.

The V call is TRBV29-1, the J call TRBJ1-1, with no clear D. The CDR3 loop spans 15 amino acids. V lost 1 base and J 0 bases, leaving 12 bases between the germline ends. Per germline, CDR1 SQVTM and CDR2 ANQGSEA. CDR3: CSVEGPINMNTEAFF. In nucleotides, the CDR3 is TGCAGCGTTGAAGGGCCGATAAACATGAACACTGAAGCTTTCTTT.

The J gene is TRBJ2-3, the V gene TRBV3-1; 9 bases are shared with TRBD2. V was pared by 1 base and J by 7 bases, with 9 bases of the junction left unmatched. CDR1 is LGHDT and CDR2 is YNNKEL in the germline V gene (reference sequence). The CDR3 consists of 16 residues. The CDR3 spells CASSQASAGGRNTQYF. CDR3 in DNA: TGTGCCAGCAGCCAAGCCTCGGCGGGGGGGCGGAATACGCAGTATTTT.

Worth noting for this clonotype: This may come from a read error, since a much larger clone is one base off. This chain uses TRBV7-9 with TRBJ2-7, with D unclear. The CDR3 extends over 11 amino acids. CDR1 is SEHNR, CDR2 FQNEAQ, per germline (reference sequence). The CDR3 loop is CASSVSYEKYF. In DNA, the CDR3 is TGTGCCAGCAGCGTATCATACGAGAAGTACTTC.

The chain links TRBV7-9 to TRBJ2-1; TRBD2 matches at 7 bases. J gave up 5 bases and V 1 base, and 5 bases lay outside the gene matches. The CDR3 totals 15 residues. Looked up from germline, CDR1 is SEHNR and CDR2 is FQNEAQ (reference sequence). The CDR3 nucleotides are TGTGCCAGCAGCTTAGTCCGGACTAGTGACAATGAGCAGTTCTTC. Translating it yields CASSLVRTSDNEQFF.

This clonotype appeared a few times. The V and J genes are TRBV12-3 or TRBV12-4 and TRBJ2-7; TRBD2 matches at 7 bases. CDR3 length equals 12 residues. V gave up 5 bases and J gave up 10 bases; unmatched junction bases: 8. CDR3 nucleotide sequence: TGTGCCAGCAGTCCCAGGACTAGTATACAGTACTTC. This encodes CASSPRTSIQYF.

V and J are TRBV19 and TRBJ1-1; tentatively, D is TRBD1 (6 bases). The germline V gene has CDR1 LNHDA and CDR2 SQIVND (reference sequence). The CDR3 has 14 amino acids. V was cut by 7 bases and J by 0 bases, with 12 bases left in between. The CDR3 coding sequence is TGTGCCAGTACCCCGGACAGAATGAACACTGAAGCTTTCTTT. Residues: CASTPDRMNTEAFF.

This chain links TRBV28 with TRBJ2-3; perhaps TRBD1 as D (6 bases). This CDR3 has 13 amino acids. The germline gives CDR1 MDHEN, CDR2 SYDVKM. The V end lost 7 bases, the J end lost 2 bases, and 10 bases lay between the germline ends. As DNA, the CDR3 is TGTGCCAGCACGACAGGAAACACAGATACGCAGTATTTT. It specifies CASTTGNTDTQYF.

This clonotype was seen only a few times. This chain links TRBV4-3 with TRBJ1-6, with D unclear. The V and J ends lost 3 bases and 0 bases respectively, with 6 bases between them. Germline V lookup: CDR1 LGHNA, CDR2 YSLEER. This CDR3 spans 15 amino acids. DNA for the CDR3: TGCGCCAGCAGCCAGGACCCCTCCTATAATTCACCCCTCCACTTT. It encodes CASSQDPSYNSPLHF.

The chain carries TRBV2 and TRBJ2-5; D is perhaps TRBD2 (5 bases). The last part of the DNA fits TRBJ2-7 better; the J call may be wrong. Per germline, CDR1 SNHLY and CDR2 FYNNEI. The CDR3 consists of 12 residues. The CDR3, as DNA: TGTGCCAGCACCACGGACGGGGACGAGCAGTACTTC. Protein sequence: CASTTDGDEQYF.

This clonotype showed up just a few times. The chain is built from TRBV6-2 or TRBV6-3 and TRBJ1-1, with TRBD1 as a possible D gene (6 bases). The germline V gene has CDR1 MNHEY and CDR2 SVGEGT. The V and J ends lost 6 bases and 1 base respectively, with 12 bases between them. The CDR3 consists of 14 residues. Here the CDR3 DNA reads TGTGCCAGCAGATCCGGGACACCGAACACTGAAGCTTTCTTT. Its protein product is CASRSGTPNTEAFF.

This clonotype has at least ten counts. The J gene is TRBJ1-2, the V gene TRBV4-2; 7 bases fit TRBD1. The CDR3 extends over 13 amino acids. Germline trimming cut 5 bases from V and 7 bases from J; bases unmatched to any gene: 7. The germline CDR1 and CDR2 sequences are LGHNA and YNFKEQ. The CDR3 region is CASSNRQGLGYTF. The CDR3, as DNA: TGTGCCAGCAGCAATAGACAGGGTCTTGGCTACACCTTC.

This clonotype has a single count. This CDR3 reads CASSLLDGAFF. The CDR3 DNA reads TGTGCCAGCAGTTTACTGGACGGAGCTTTCTTT. The chain has TRBV12-3 or TRBV12-4 and TRBJ1-1; D uncertain. V lost 2 bases, J lost 10 bases, and 8 bases lay in between. The CDR3 totals 11 residues.

The V gene is TRBV6-2 or TRBV6-3, the J gene TRBJ1-2, with D unresolved. CDR3 length: 13 amino acids. Trimming took 5 bases from V and 3 from J, leaving 10 bases between them. Germline CDR1 is MNHEY and CDR2 is SVGEGT. DNA for the CDR3: TGTGCCAGCAGTGACGAAGAGGACTATGGCTACACCTTC. Its protein product is CASSDEEDYGYTF.

This clonotype has a single count. V is TRBV5-6 and J is TRBJ1-3; D might be TRBD1 (5 bases). Per germline, CDR1 SGHDT and CDR2 YYEEEE. The CDR3 runs 14 residues. Deletions cut 4 bases from V and 1 base from J, with 9 bases between. The CDR3 sequence is CASSPTASGNTIYF. CDR3 nucleotide sequence: TGTGCCAGCAGCCCGACAGCTTCTGGAAACACCATATATTTT. Using reference TRBV5-6 and TRBJ1-3 for the parts outside the CDR3, the full variable domain is DAGVTQSPTHLIKTRGQQVTLRCSPKSGHDTVSWYQQALGQGPQFIFQYYEEEERQRGNFPDRFSGHQFPNYSSELNVNALLLGDSALYLCASSPTASGNTIYFGEGSWLTVV.

The chain combines TRBV9 with TRBJ1-2; D remains unclear. V was clipped by 4 bases and J by 1 base, with 11 bases between them. The CDR3 runs 14 residues. Germline CDR1 reads SGDLS; CDR2 reads YYNGEE. The CDR3 nucleotides read TGTGCCAGCAGCTCAGGCGGGTATAACTATGGCTACACCTTC. Residues: CASSSGGYNYGYTF.

The chain combines TRBV6-5 with TRBJ1-3; maybe TRBD1 (6 bases). Per germline, CDR1 MNHEY and CDR2 SVGAGI. The CDR3 extends over 16 amino acids. V shed 0 bases and J shed 0 bases, with 9 bases lying between them. Here the CDR3 DNA reads TGTGCCAGCAGTTACTCAGGGGACAACTCTGGAAACACCATATATTTT. It codes for CASSYSGDNSGNTIYF.

V is TRBV20-1 and J is TRBJ2-3, with D tentatively TRBD1 or TRBD2 (6 bases each). Germline CDR1 is DFQATT and CDR2 is SNEGSKA (reference sequence). The CDR3 runs to 12 residues. V was trimmed by 5 bases and J by 5 bases, leaving 11 bases between them. CDR3 sequence reads: CSARKGGDTQYF. CDR3 coding DNA: TGCAGTGCTCGTAAGGGGGGAGATACGCAGTATTTT.

This clonotype was seen only a few times. The V gene is TRBV20-1, the J gene TRBJ1-6; 7 nucleotides line up with TRBD1. The germline V gene encodes CDR1 DFQATT and CDR2 SNEGSKA (reference sequence). V lost 3 bases, J lost 4 bases, and 9 bases stayed unmatched. The CDR3 loop spans 16 amino acids. The CDR3 region is CSARIAGQSYNSPLHF. In DNA, the CDR3 is TGCAGTGCTAGGATCGCGGGACAGTCGTATAATTCACCCCTCCACTTT.

This clonotype was picked up one time. The J gene is TRBJ2-7, the V gene TRBV10-3, with 13 bases lining up with TRBD2. The CDR3 is 17 amino acids. With 3 bases clipped from V and 10 bases from J, the junction kept 15 bases outside the gene matches. Germline lookup yields CDR1 ENHRY and CDR2 SYGVKD. The CDR3 bases are TGTGCCATCAGTGACCCCGGACTAGCGGGGGCTCAAGAAACCCAGTACTTC. This codes for CAISDPGLAGAQETQYF.

CDR3 DNA sequence: TGTGCCACCAGCAGAGATACGCAGCTTCTATCAAACACTGAAGCTTTCTTT. Translated, it gives CATSRDTQLLSNTEAFF. The chain has TRBV15 and TRBJ1-1, with D unclear. The CDR3 consists of 17 residues. V gave up 0 bases and J gave up 2 bases, with 16 bases separating them. The germline V gene has CDR1 LNHNV and CDR2 YYDKDF (reference sequence). Combining the CDR3 with reference TRBV15 and TRBJ1-1 gives the whole variable domain DAMVIQNPRYQVTQFGKPVTLSCSQTLNHNVMYWYQQKSSQAPKLLFHYYDKDFNNEADTPDNFQSRRPNTSFCFLDIRSPGLGDTAMYLCATSRDTQLLSNTEAFFGQGTRLTVV.

V and J are TRBV4-3 and TRBJ1-1, with D hard to call. V was shortened by 1 base and J by 4 bases, with 7 bases between the two germline ends. This CDR3 contains 13 residues. Germline CDR1 and CDR2: LGHNA and YSLEER. For the CDR3, the DNA is TGCGCCAGCAGCCAAGTAGAGTTCACTGAAGCTTTCTTT. Translation: CASSQVEFTEAFF.